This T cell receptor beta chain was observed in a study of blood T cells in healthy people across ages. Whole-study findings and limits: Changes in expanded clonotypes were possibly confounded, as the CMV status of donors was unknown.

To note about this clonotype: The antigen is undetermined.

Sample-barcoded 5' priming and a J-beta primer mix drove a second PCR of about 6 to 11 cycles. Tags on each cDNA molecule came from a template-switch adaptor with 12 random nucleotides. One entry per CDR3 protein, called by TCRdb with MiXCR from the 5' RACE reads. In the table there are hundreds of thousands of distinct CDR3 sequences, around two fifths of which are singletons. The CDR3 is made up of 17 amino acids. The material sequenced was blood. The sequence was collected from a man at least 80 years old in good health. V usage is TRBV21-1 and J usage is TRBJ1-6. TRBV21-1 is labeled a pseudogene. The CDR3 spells CASTLRPESSYNSPLHF. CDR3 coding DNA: TGTGCCAGCACCCTCCGGCCAGAGAGCTCCTATAATTCACCCCTCCACTTT.